The 17 T cell receptor gamma chains below were found in one sample sequenced in a study of intestinal T cells in coeliac disease. TRG repertoires were amplified with LymphoTrack primers from 200 ng of biopsy DNA. TCRdb used CATT to re-call clones from the multiplex PCR reads. The sample includes about 630 gamma-chain clones, 45% to 70% of them seen just once. Genomic DNA came from ten roughly 4.9-µm formalin-fixed paraffin-embedded scrolls per case. Material: a duodenal biopsy. These receptors all stem from a human donor who served as a control with a normal duodenal biopsy, not a healthy volunteer.

This clone is classed as hyperexpanded. The V gene is TRGV10, the J gene TRGJ1 or TRGJ2. TRGV10 is designated an ORF whose function remains uncertain. The CDR3 runs to 12 residues. J gave up 5 bases and V 8 bases, and 7 bases lay outside the gene matches. CDR3 nucleotide sequence: TGTGCTGCGTGGGATTATCATTATAAGAAACTCTTT. It translates to CAAWDYHYKKLF.

This rearrangement joins TRGV10 to TRGJ1 or TRGJ2. TRGV10 is designated an ORF whose function remains uncertain. The CDR3 runs to 15 residues. J gave up 6 bases and V 8 bases, and 17 bases lay outside the gene matches. This chain's CDR3 is CAAWDYSQIIYKKLF. The CDR3 nucleotides are TGTGCTGCGTGGGATTATTCCCAGATTATTTATAAGAAACTCTTT.

This clone occurred a few times. CDR3: CADLGQASYKKLF. DNA for the CDR3: TGTGCCGACCTGGGACAGGCTAGTTATAAGAAACTCTTT. The chain employs TRGV3 and TRGJ1 or TRGJ2. Germline V gene lookup returns CDR1 VTNTFY and CDR2 YDVSTARD (reference sequence). The length of the CDR3 is 13 residues. J lost 6 bases, V lost 12 bases, and 17 bases had no gene match.

The chain joins TRGV10 to TRGJ1 or TRGJ2. TRGV10 is noted as an ORF with a role that remains uncertain. CDR3 size: 11 residues. J gave up 12 bases and V 8 bases, and 11 bases lay outside the gene matches. This CDR3 is CAAWDYPGKLF. DNA of the CDR3: TGTGCTGCGTGGGATTATCCTGGGAAACTCTTT.

The chain carries TRGV4 and TRGJP2. From germline, CDR1 is EGSTGY and CDR2 YDSYTSSV. The CDR3 spans 17 residues. V dropped 12 bases and J dropped 4; count of bases not matched to a gene: 23. The CDR3 DNA reads TGTGCCCACCTGGGATGGCGGGGTTATAATAGTGATTGGATCAAGACGTTT. Translation gives CAHLGWRGYNSDWIKTF.

The rearrangement uses TRGV11 and TRGJP1. TRGV11 is treated as an ORF (open reading frame) with a function not yet certain. This CDR3 contains 15 residues. Trimming at V came to 4 bases and at J to 2 bases, leaving 4 bases not matched to a gene. The CDR3 spells CACWISTTTGWFKIF. The DNA of the CDR3 is TGTGCCTGCTGGATTAGCACCACCACTGGTTGGTTCAAGATATTT.

The chain has TRGV2 and TRGJP2. The germline V gene encodes CDR1 EGSNGY and CDR2 YDSYNSKV. The CDR3 runs 17 residues. This CDR3 is CALGGRSIWSSDWIKTF. The CDR3 DNA is TGTGCACTGGGCGGGAGGAGTATATGGAGTAGTGATTGGATCAAGACGTTT.

This clone qualifies as large. In DNA form, the CDR3 reads TGTGCCACCTGGGATGGGGATTGGATCAAGACGTTT. Translated, it gives CATWDGDWIKTF. The gene calls are TRGV4 and TRGJP2. The CDR3 has 12 residues. In germline, CDR1 is EGSTGY, CDR2 YDSYTSSV. The junction had 0 bases not matched to a gene; V was cut back by 0 bases and J by 8 bases.

The chain couples TRGV11 to TRGJ1 or TRGJ2. TRGV11 carries the ORF label, with uncertain function. J lost 9 bases, V lost 8 bases, and 16 bases had no gene match. CDR3 length: 14 residues. Here the CDR3 DNA reads TGTGCCTGCTGGACCCTCGCATACCCCGTTAAGAAACTCTTT. It specifies CACWTLAYPVKKLF.

This clone appeared a few times. The chain recombines TRGV10 with TRGJP1. TRGV10 is reported as an ORF; its role is uncertain. With V trimmed by 8 bases and J by 0 bases, 7 bases remained unmatched. The CDR3 is made up of 15 amino acids. For the CDR3, the DNA is TGTGCTGCGTGGGATTCCCATACCACTGGTTGGTTCAAGATATTT. As protein: CAAWDSHTTGWFKIF.

V and J are TRGV3 and TRGJ1 or TRGJ2. Trimming took 6 bases from V and 6 from J; bases not matched to a gene: 11. CDR1 VTNTFY and CDR2 YDVSTARD come from the germline V gene (reference sequence). This CDR3 spans 13 amino acids. The CDR3 DNA is TGTGCCACCTGGCCGGGGCGTACTTATAAGAAACTCTTT. Protein product: CATWPGRTYKKLF.

This clone came up once. The chain has TRGV10 and TRGJP1. TRGV10 is annotated as an ORF whose role is uncertain. After removal of 8 bases from V and 6 bases from J, the junction contained 10 bases not matched to a gene. The CDR3 sequence is 14 residues long. The CDR3 coding sequence is TGTGCTGCGTGGGATTATATCCCTGGTTGGTTCAAGATATTT. This sequence encodes CAAWDYIPGWFKIF.

This chain uses TRGV4 with TRGJP1. V trimming: 8 bases; J trimming: 3 bases; junction bases outside the gene matches: 15. CDR1 and CDR2 from the germline V gene are EGSTGY and YDSYTSSV. The CDR3 extends over 16 amino acids. The CDR3 reads CATLGRDTPTGWFKIF. The CDR3, as DNA: TGTGCCACCTTGGGACGTGACACACCCACTGGTTGGTTCAAGATATTT.

In this sample, this clone turned up a few times. TCRdb pairs this DNA with a much larger clone's protein that differs at residue 5, likely a read error; the protein shown was translated from the DNA. CDR3 in amino acids: CAALRWYKKLF. CDR3 nucleotide sequence: TGTGCTGCTCTGAGGTGGTATAAGAAACTCTTT. The rearrangement joins TRGV10 to TRGJ1 or TRGJ2. TRGV10 is sorted into the ORF group, with uncertain function. V lost 12 bases to trimming and J lost 7 bases; unmatched junction nucleotides: 10. The length of the CDR3 is 11 residues.

V gene TRGV10 combines with J gene TRGJ1 or TRGJ2. TRGV10 is annotated as an ORF whose role is uncertain. This CDR3 has 12 amino acids. V gave up 8 bases and J gave up 6 bases; unmatched junction bases: 8. DNA for the CDR3: TGTGCTGCGTGGGATAAAATTTATAAGAAACTCTTT. Its translation is CAAWDKIYKKLF.

V gene TRGV2 combines with J gene TRGJ1 or TRGJ2. V lost 12 bases, J lost 10 bases, and 21 bases stayed unmatched. The length of the CDR3 is 13 residues. Looked up from germline, CDR1 is EGSNGY and CDR2 is YDSYNSKV. CDR3 sequence (DNA): TGTGCCCACCTGGGACGGGCTCATTGGAAGAAACTCTTT. Protein sequence: CAHLGRAHWKKLF.

This clone occurred a few times. It is unclear where the CDR3 begins or ends on the DNA, so no DNA is shown, and the CDR3 is as TCRdb lists it. The chain employs TRGV11 and TRGJ1 or TRGJ2. TRGV11 is given ORF status, its function remaining uncertain. The CDR3 adds up to 12 amino acids, both ends counted. The CDR3 loop reads CTTVPHYYKKLF.